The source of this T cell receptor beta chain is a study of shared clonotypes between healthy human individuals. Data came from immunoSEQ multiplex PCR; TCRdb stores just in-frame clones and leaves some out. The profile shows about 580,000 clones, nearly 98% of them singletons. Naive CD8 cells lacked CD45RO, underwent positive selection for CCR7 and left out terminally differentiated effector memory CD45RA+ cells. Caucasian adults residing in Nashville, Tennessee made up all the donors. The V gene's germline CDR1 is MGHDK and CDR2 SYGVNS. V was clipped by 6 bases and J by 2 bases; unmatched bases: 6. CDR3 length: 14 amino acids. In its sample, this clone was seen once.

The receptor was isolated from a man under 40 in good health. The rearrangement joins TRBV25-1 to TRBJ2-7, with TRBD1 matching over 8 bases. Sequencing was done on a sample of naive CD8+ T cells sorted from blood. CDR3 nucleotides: TGTGCCAGCAGCCGACAGGGGCATCCCTACGAGCAGTACTTC. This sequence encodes CASSRQGHPYEQYF.